The present TCR beta chain was sequenced within a study of cytomegalovirus exposure and HLA in healthy donors. A remark on this clone: What it binds is unknown.

General study results and limits: Rare TCR sequences dominated, though some public TCRs recurred in many donors. Highest at DRB1 and lowest at HLA-C, TCR association rates differed among HLA loci in a later analysis.

The CDR3 extends over 15 amino acids. CDR1 and CDR2 (germline): LGHNA, YNFKEQ. V shed 0 bases and J shed 1 base, with 7 bases lying between them. There were likely unrecorded immune exposures, though donors were nominally healthy when sampled. The PCR contained 60 Vbeta and 13 Jbeta primers. This table comes from immunoSEQ multiplex PCR, and its TCRdb copy is limited to in-frame clones, with some not included. In the table there are under 110,000 clones, over 75% of which are singletons. The V gene is TRBV4-2, the J gene TRBJ1-5; D remains unclear. Sequenced material: PBMCs. The TCR originated in a man in his fifties or sixties in good health and CMV-seronegative. DNA of the CDR3: TGTGCCAGCAGCCAAGATATCTCGAGCAATCAGCCCCAGCATTTT. This gives the protein CASSQDISSNQPQHF.